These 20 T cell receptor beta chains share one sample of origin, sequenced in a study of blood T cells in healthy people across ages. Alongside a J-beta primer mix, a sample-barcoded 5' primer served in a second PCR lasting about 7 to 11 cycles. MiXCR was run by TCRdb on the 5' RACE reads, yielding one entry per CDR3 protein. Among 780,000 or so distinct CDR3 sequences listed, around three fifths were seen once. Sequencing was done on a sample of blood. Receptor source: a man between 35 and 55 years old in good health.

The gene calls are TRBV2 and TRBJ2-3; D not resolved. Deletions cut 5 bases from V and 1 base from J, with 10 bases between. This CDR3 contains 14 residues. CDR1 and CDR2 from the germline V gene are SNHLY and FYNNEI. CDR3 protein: CASSSARGTDTQYF. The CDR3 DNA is TGTGCCAGCAGTTCCGCTAGAGGCACAGATACGCAGTATTTT.

The CDR3 coding sequence is TGTGCCAGCAGCTTTTATAAGGGGGGGGGCGGAGATGAGCAGTTCTTC. Translating it yields CASSFYKGGGGDEQFF. The rearrangement uses TRBV7-3 and TRBJ2-1, with D perhaps matching TRBD2 (7 bases). The germline V gene encodes CDR1 SGHTA and CDR2 FQGTGA. The CDR3 has 16 residues. Between the trimmed V and J ends, which lost 3 bases and 8 bases, there was a span of 20 bases. The full variable domain, its missing parts supplied by reference TRBV7-3 and TRBJ2-1, is GAGVSQTPSNKVTEKGKYVELRCDPISGHTALYWYRQSLGQGPEFLIYFQGTGAADDSGLPNDRFFAVRPEGSVSTLKIQRTERGDSAVYLCASSFYKGGGGDEQFFGPGTRLTVL.

CDR3 in DNA: TGTGCCAGCAGTTCCAGCGGGGGGAAAGGGACCCAGTTCTTC. The encoded protein is CASSSSGGKGTQFF. V is TRBV28 and J is TRBJ2-1; 9 nucleotides agree with TRBD2. CDR1 and CDR2 from the germline V gene are MDHEN and SYDVKM. The CDR3 sequence is 14 residues long. Germline trimming cut 4 bases from V and 13 bases from J; bases unmatched to any gene: 11.

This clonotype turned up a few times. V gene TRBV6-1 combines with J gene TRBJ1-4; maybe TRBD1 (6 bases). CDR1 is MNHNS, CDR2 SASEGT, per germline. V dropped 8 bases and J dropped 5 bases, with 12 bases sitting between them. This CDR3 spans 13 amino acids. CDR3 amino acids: CASRVGTNEKLFF. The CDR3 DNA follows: TGTGCCAGCCGCGTCGGGACAAATGAAAAACTGTTTTTT.

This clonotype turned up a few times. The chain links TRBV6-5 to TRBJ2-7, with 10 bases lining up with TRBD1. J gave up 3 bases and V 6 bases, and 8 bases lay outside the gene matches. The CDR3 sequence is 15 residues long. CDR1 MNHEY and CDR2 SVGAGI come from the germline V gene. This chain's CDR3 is CASRTSGTGVYEQYF. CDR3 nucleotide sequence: TGTGCCAGCAGGACTTCCGGGACAGGGGTCTACGAGCAGTACTTC.

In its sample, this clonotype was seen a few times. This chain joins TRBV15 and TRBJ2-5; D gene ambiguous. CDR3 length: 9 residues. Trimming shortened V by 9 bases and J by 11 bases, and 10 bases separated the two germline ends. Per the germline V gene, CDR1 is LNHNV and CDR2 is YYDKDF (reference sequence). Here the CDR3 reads CATDDRQYF. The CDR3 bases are TGTGCCACGGACGACCGGCAGTACTTC.

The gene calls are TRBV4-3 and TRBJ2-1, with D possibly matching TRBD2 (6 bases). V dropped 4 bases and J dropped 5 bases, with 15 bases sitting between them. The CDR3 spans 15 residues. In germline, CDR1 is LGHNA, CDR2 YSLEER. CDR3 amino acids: CASSRVLSGNNEQFF. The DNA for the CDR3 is TGCGCCAGCAGCCGGGTTCTTAGCGGCAACAATGAGCAGTTCTTC.

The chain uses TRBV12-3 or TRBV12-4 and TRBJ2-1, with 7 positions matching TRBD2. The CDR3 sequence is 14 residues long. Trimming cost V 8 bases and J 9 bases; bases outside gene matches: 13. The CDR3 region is CASFPSGKDGEQFF. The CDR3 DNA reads TGTGCCAGCTTCCCCAGCGGGAAGGACGGTGAGCAGTTCTTC.

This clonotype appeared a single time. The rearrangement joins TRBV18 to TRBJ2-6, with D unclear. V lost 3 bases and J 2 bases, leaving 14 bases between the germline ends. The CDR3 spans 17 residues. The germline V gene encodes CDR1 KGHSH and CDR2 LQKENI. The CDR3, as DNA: TGTGCCAGCTCACCCCAATCAACAGTTACTGGGGCCAACGTCCTGACTTTC. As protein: CASSPQSTVTGANVLTF. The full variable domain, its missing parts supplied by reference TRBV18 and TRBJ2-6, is NAGVMQNPRHLVRRRGQEARLRCSPMKGHSHVYWYRQLPEEGLKFMVYLQKENIIDESGMPKERFSAEFPKEGPSILRIQQVVRGDSAAYFCASSPQSTVTGANVLTFGAGSRLTVL.

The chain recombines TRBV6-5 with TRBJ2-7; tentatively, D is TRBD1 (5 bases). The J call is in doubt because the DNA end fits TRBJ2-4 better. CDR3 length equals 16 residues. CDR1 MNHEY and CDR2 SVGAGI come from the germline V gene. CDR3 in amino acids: CASSYTGKLAKNIQYF. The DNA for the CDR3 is TGTGCCAGCAGTTACACAGGAAAACTAGCCAAAAACATTCAGTACTTC.

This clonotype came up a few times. CDR3 protein: CSARYPSGRVLETQYF. The CDR3 DNA is TGCAGTGCTAGATACCCGTCAGGTAGAGTCCTGGAGACCCAGTACTTC. The gene calls are TRBV20-1 and TRBJ2-5; D remains ambiguous. The CDR3 sequence is 16 residues long. The germline CDR1 and CDR2 sequences are DFQATT and SNEGSKA (reference sequence). Deletions cut 2 bases from V and 5 bases from J, with 21 bases between.

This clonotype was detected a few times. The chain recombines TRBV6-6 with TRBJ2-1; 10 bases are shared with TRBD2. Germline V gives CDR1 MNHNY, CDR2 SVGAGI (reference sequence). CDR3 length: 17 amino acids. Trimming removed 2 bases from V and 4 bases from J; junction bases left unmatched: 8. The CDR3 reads CASSYPALAGVYNEQFF. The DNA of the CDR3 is TGTGCCAGCAGTTACCCTGCGCTAGCGGGGGTTTACAATGAGCAGTTCTTC.

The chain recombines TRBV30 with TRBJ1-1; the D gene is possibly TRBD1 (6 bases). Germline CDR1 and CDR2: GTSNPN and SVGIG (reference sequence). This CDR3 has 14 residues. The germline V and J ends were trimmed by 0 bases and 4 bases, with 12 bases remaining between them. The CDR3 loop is CAWSVASGATEAFF. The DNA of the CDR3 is TGTGCCTGGAGTGTTGCTTCAGGGGCCACTGAAGCTTTCTTT.

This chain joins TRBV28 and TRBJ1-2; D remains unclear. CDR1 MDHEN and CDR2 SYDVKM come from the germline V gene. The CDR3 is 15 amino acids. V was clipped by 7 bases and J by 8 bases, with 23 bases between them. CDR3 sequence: CASTLWSRGRQGYTF. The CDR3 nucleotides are TGTGCCAGCACCCTTTGGTCTCGAGGGAGGCAGGGCTACACCTTC.

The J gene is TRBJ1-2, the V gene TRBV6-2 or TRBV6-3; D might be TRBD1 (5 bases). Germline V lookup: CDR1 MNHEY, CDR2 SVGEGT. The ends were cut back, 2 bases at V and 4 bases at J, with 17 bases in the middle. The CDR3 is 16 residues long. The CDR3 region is CASSYGQQRQFYGYTF. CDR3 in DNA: TGTGCCAGCAGTTACGGGCAACAGAGACAGTTCTATGGCTACACCTTC.

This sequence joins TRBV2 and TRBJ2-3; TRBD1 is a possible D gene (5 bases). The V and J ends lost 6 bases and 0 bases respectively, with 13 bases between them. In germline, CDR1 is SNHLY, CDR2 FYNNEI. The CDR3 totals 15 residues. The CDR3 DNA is TGTGCCAGCAGGGACCAGGGTGCTAGCACAGATACGCAGTATTTT. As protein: CASRDQGASTDTQYF.

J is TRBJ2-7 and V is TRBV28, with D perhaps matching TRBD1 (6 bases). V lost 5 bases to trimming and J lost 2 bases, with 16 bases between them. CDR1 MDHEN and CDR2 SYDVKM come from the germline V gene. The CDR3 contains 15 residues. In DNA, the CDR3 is TGTGCCAGCAGTAACCGGGACAACGGACCCTACGAGCAGTACTTC. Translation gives CASSNRDNGPYEQYF. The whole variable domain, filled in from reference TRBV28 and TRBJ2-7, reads DVKVTQSSRYLVKRTGEKVFLECVQDMDHENMFWYRQDPGLGLRLIYFSYDVKMKEKGDIPEGYSVSREKKERFSLILESASTNQTSMYLCASSNRDNGPYEQYFGPGTRLTVT.

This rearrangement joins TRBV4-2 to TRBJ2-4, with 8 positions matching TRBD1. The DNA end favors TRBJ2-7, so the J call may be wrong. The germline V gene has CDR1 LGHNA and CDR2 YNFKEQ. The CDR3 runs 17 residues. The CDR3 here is CASSHATPGTGSYEQYF. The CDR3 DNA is TGTGCCAGCAGCCATGCTACTCCCGGGACAGGATCCTACGAGCAGTACTTC.

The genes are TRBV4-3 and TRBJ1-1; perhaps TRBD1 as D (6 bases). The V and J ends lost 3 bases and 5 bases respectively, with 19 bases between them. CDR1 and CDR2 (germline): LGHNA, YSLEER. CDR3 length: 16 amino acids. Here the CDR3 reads CASSQAGQRGRTEAFF. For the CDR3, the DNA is TGCGCCAGCAGCCAGGCCGGACAGAGGGGACGTACTGAAGCTTTCTTT.

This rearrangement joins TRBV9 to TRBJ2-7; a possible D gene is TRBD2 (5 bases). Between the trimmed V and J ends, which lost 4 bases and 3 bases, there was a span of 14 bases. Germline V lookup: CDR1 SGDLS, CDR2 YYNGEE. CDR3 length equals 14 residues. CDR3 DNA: TGTGCCAGCAGCCCCGGACTGGGGATCTACGAGCAGTACTTC. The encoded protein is CASSPGLGIYEQYF.